These T cell receptor beta chains were read from a single sample in a study of regulatory and conventional T cells in RAG deficiency. Profiled with immunoSEQ multiplex PCR; TCRdb holds only in-frame clones, not every one. The data contain roughly 29,000 clones, roughly 96% of them seen just once; the ten biggest clones take up 0.15% to 0.2%. These data also featured in a second study, about regulatory T cells.

Sequenced: CD25- CD4+ T cells sorted from blood. Receptors were obtained from a human donor in good health. Both conserved end residues are part of each CDR3. The D gene is left open where the match is weak. Size is stated for part of the rows, as once, few or many counts, or as a class when the clone is expanded.

CDR3	DNA	size	J	length	V	D
CASSPGQPYEQYF	TGTGCCAGTTCTCCGGGACAACCTTACGAACAGTACTTC	-	TRBJ2-7	13	TRBV19	-
CASSIKRGGAGDTQYF	TGTGCCAGTAGTATAAAGCGCGGGGGCGCGGGAGATACGCAGTATTTT	-	TRBJ2-3	16	TRBV19	-
CASRRQGAYEQYF	TGTGCCAGTCGGCGGCAGGGCGCCTACGAGCAGTACTTC	-	TRBJ2-7	13	TRBV5-6	-
CAWSTGLDYGYTF	TGTGCCTGGAGTACAGGTCTGGACTATGGCTACACCTTC	-	TRBJ1-2	13	TRBV30	-
CASSIQGNTIYF	TGTGCCAGTAGTATTCAAGGAAACACCATATATTTT	-	TRBJ1-3	12	TRBV19	-
CASRLDRYEAFF	TGCGCCAGCAGACTCGACAGATATGAAGCTTTCTTT	-	TRBJ1-1	12	TRBV5-1	-
CASSDRDRGGYGYTF	TGTGCCAGCAGTGACCGGGACAGGGGGGGCTATGGCTACACCTTC	-	TRBJ1-2	15	TRBV6-1	TRBD1
CATQRGHTTDTQYF	TGTGCCACCCAAAGGGGACACACCACAGATACGCAGTATTTT	once	TRBJ2-3	14	TRBV19	-
CASSPGDGRVNEKLFF	TGCGCCAGCAGCCCTGGTGACGGCAGGGTTAATGAAAAACTGTTTTTT	-	TRBJ1-4	16	TRBV5-1	-
CASSGQGVGYTF	TGTGCCAGCAGTGGACAGGGGGTAGGCTACACCTTC	-	TRBJ1-2	12	TRBV6-1	TRBD1
CACGRGSYEQYF	TGTGCCTGCGGGAGGGGGTCCTACGAGCAGTACTTC	-	TRBJ2-7	12	TRBV30	TRBD2
CASSLLSGGAYNEQFF	TGTGCCAGCAGCCTCCTCAGCGGGGGGGCCTACAATGAGCAGTTCTTC	-	TRBJ2-1	16	TRBV5-5	TRBD2
CASSLSTGLGTEAFF	TGTGCCAGCAGCTTAAGTACAGGTTTGGGCACTGAAGCTTTCTTT	-	TRBJ1-1	15	TRBV11-2	-
CASSLAGHTYEQYF	TGTGCCAGCAGCTTAGCGGGACATACCTACGAGCAGTACTTC	-	TRBJ2-7	14	TRBV7-6	-
CASGSGAFMNTEAFF	TGTGCCAGCGGGTCTGGGGCTTTTATGAACACTGAAGCTTTCTTT	once	TRBJ1-1	15	TRBV28	-
CASSEASGPYNEQFF	TGTGCCAGCAGTGAGGCTAGCGGACCCTACAATGAGCAGTTCTTC	-	TRBJ2-1	15	TRBV6-1	TRBD2
CASSSQVVSGNTIYF	TGTGCCAGCAGCTCTCAGGTAGTCTCTGGAAACACCATATATTTT	-	TRBJ1-3	15	TRBV7-2	-
CASSLAERGGSYNEQFF	TGCGCCAGCAGCTTGGCCGAGCGGGGGGGCTCCTACAATGAGCAGTTCTTC	-	TRBJ2-1	17	TRBV5-1	TRBD2
CASSLGGQSYEQYF	TGTGCCAGCAGCTTAGGGGGACAATCCTACGAGCAGTACTTC	-	TRBJ2-7	14	TRBV7-2	-
CASSLTGVYEKLFF	TGTGCCAGCAGTTTGACAGGGGTTTATGAAAAACTGTTTTTT	-	TRBJ1-4	14	TRBV27	TRBD1
CASSLGENYGYTF	TGTGCCAGCAGCTTGGGTGAGAACTATGGCTACACCTTC	-	TRBJ1-2	13	TRBV5-6	-
CASSLRTGFSGANVLTF	TGTGCCAGCAGCTTAAGGACAGGCTTCTCTGGGGCCAACGTCCTGACTTTC	once	TRBJ2-6	17	TRBV7-6	TRBD1
CASSSRDTEAFF	TGTGCCAGCAGCTCCAGGGACACTGAAGCTTTCTTT	-	TRBJ1-1	12	TRBV6-5	-
CASSRTVSSTDTQYF	TGCGCCAGCAGTCGCACCGTTAGTAGCACAGATACGCAGTATTTT	-	TRBJ2-3	15	TRBV10-1	-
CASRDRGLSSYEQYF	TGTGCCAGCAGGGACAGGGGGTTGAGCTCCTACGAGCAGTACTTC	-	TRBJ2-7	15	TRBV2	TRBD1
CASSIRGGAPYNEQFF	TGTGCCAGCAGTATACGCGGGGGGGCCCCCTACAATGAGCAGTTCTTC	-	TRBJ2-1	16	TRBV27	TRBD2
CASSLASGGAYNEQFF	TGTGCCAGCAGCTTAGCTAGCGGGGGGGCCTACAATGAGCAGTTCTTC	-	TRBJ2-1	16	TRBV7-3	TRBD2
CASSLSGGGAHDYEQYF	TGTGCCAGCAGTTTATCAGGCGGAGGAGCCCATGACTACGAGCAGTACTTC	-	TRBJ2-7	17	TRBV28	-
CASSGTSNTEAFF	TGTGCCAGTAGCGGGACATCGAACACTGAAGCTTTCTTT	-	TRBJ1-1	13	TRBV19	-
CASRQTNTGDSYNEQFF	TGTGCCAGCAGACAAACCAACACAGGTGACTCCTACAATGAGCAGTTCTTC	-	TRBJ2-1	17	TRBV4-2	-
CASSTRGQDEAFF	TGTGCCAGTAGTACCCGGGGACAGGATGAAGCTTTCTTT	once	TRBJ1-1	13	TRBV19	TRBD1
CASFRETTSHEQYF	TGTGCCAGTTTCAGGGAAACTACCTCCCACGAGCAGTACTTC	-	TRBJ2-7	14	TRBV2	-
CASRVVRSADTQYF	TGTGCCAGCAGGGTCGTCAGGTCGGCGGATACGCAGTATTTT	once	TRBJ2-3	14	TRBV6-5	-
CASTPLSDAGELFF	TGCGCCAGCACCCCACTAAGCGACGCCGGGGAGCTGTTTTTT	-	TRBJ2-2	14	TRBV5-1	-
CASGLTHRRGYTF	TGTGCCAGCGGGTTGACACACCGGAGGGGCTACACCTTC	-	TRBJ1-2	13	TRBV27	-
CASSIGGGGYAGANVLTF	TGTGCCAGTAGTATAGGTGGCGGGGGGTATGCTGGGGCCAACGTCCTGACTTTC	-	TRBJ2-6	18	TRBV19	TRBD2
CASSLDLRKETQYF	TGTGCCAGCAGCTTGGATCTACGCAAAGAGACCCAGTACTTC	-	TRBJ2-5	14	TRBV5-4	-
CASMGGGAYTQYF	TGTGCCAGCATGGGCGGGGGGGCATATACGCAGTATTTT	once	TRBJ2-3	13	TRBV6-6	TRBD2
CASSAGHTSTYEQYF	TGTGCCAGCAGTGCGGGACATACTTCCACCTACGAGCAGTACTTC	-	TRBJ2-7	15	TRBV6-1	-
CATSRADSGSPLHF	TGTGCCACCAGCAGAGCGGATTCGGGATCACCCCTCCACTTT	-	TRBJ1-6	14	TRBV15	-
CASSEQGSSGELFF	TGTGCCAGCAGTGAACAGGGTTCAAGCGGGGAGCTGTTTTTT	few	TRBJ2-2	14	TRBV6-1	-
CASSLQVAGYNEQFF	TGTGCCAGCAGCTTACAGGTAGCGGGCTACAATGAGCAGTTCTTC	-	TRBJ2-1	15	TRBV13	TRBD2
CASSWGGSPLGNTIYF	TGTGCCAGCAGCTGGGGGGGCTCCCCCCTTGGAAACACCATATATTTT	few	TRBJ1-3	16	TRBV5-4	-
CASSPGGEAFF	TGTGCCAGCTCACCGGGGGGGGAAGCTTTCTTT	-	TRBJ1-1	11	TRBV18	-
CASSLRGLGGGQETQYF	TGTGCCAGCAGTCTCCGTGGATTAGGGGGGGGGCAAGAGACCCAGTACTTC	-	TRBJ2-5	17	TRBV2	-
CASSLTRDREKDTF	TGTGCCAGCAGCTTAACCCGGGACAGGGAAAAAGACACCTTC	-	TRBJ1-2	14	TRBV7-3	TRBD1
CASRKTGGKDTQYF	TGTGCCAGCAGGAAGACAGGGGGCAAAGATACGCAGTATTTT	once	TRBJ2-3	14	TRBV7-3	TRBD1
CASSPRDSATNEKLFF	TGTGCCAGCTCACCACGGGACTCCGCAACTAATGAAAAACTGTTTTTT	-	TRBJ1-4	16	TRBV18	-
CASTLQRGNTDTQYF	TGTGCCAGCACTCTTCAGCGGGGAAACACAGATACGCAGTATTTT	-	TRBJ2-3	15	TRBV2	TRBD2
CASSSDGRGGRETQYF	TGCGCCAGCAGCAGCGACGGGCGGGGGGGCCGGGAGACCCAGTACTTC	-	TRBJ2-5	16	TRBV5-1	TRBD2
CASSGQGNYEQYF	TGTGCCAGCAGCGGGCAGGGGAACTACGAGCAGTACTTC	-	TRBJ2-7	13	TRBV5-4	-
CASRREYHTGELFF	TGTGCCAGCAGAAGGGAGTACCACACCGGGGAGCTGTTTTTT	-	TRBJ2-2	14	TRBV6-4	-